The rows below give T cell receptor beta chains drawn from one sample of a study of cytomegalovirus exposure and HLA in healthy donors. Some clones are missing from TCRdb's copy, which holds only in-frame ones; the method was immunoSEQ multiplex PCR. The sample consists of 200,000 or so clones, just under 80% of them appearing once. The sequencing input was PBMCs. These receptors were obtained from a woman aged 30 to 39 in good health and CMV-seropositive. Each CDR3 is given with its conserved first and last residue. The order of the fields is V gene, clone size, D gene, J gene, CDR3 DNA, CDR3 protein. A D gene is named only where the DNA matches it firmly. Clone size is not always given. Where it is, it says once, few, many or a class for expanded clones.

V gene: TRBV27; clone size: .; D gene: .; J gene: TRBJ2-7; CDR3 DNA: TGTGCCAGCAGTGCCAGCTACGAGCAGTACTTC; CDR3 protein: CASSASYEQYF
V gene: TRBV7-9; clone size: few; D gene: .; J gene: TRBJ1-4; CDR3 DNA: TGTGCCAGCAGCGCTACTTTAAACAGGGATGAAAAACTGTTTTTT; CDR3 protein: CASSATLNRDEKLFF
V gene: TRBV6-5; clone size: .; D gene: .; J gene: TRBJ2-2; CDR3 DNA: TGTGCCAGCAGAGCGGGCGGGGGCAACGGGGAGCTGTTTTTT; CDR3 protein: CASRAGGGNGELFF
V gene: TRBV6-4; clone size: .; D gene: .; J gene: TRBJ1-1; CDR3 DNA: TGTGCCAGCAGGGTGACAGGGAACACTGAAGCTTTCTTT; CDR3 protein: CASRVTGNTEAFF
V gene: TRBV5-1; clone size: .; D gene: TRBD2; J gene: TRBJ2-1; CDR3 DNA: TGCGCCAGCAGCTTGACTAGCGGGGGTACCTACAATGAGCAGTTCTTC; CDR3 protein: CASSLTSGGTYNEQFF
V gene: TRBV2; clone size: .; D gene: TRBD2; J gene: TRBJ2-7; CDR3 DNA: TGTGCCAGCAGTGGGAGTGGGAGGGCCAACCGCGAGCAGTACTTC; CDR3 protein: CASSGSGRANREQYF
V gene: TRBV11-2; clone size: .; D gene: .; J gene: TRBJ1-3; CDR3 DNA: TGTGCCAGCAGCTTATGGGGCCCCTCTGGAAACACCATATATTTT; CDR3 protein: CASSLWGPSGNTIYF
V gene: TRBV6-1; clone size: .; D gene: .; J gene: TRBJ1-2; CDR3 DNA: TGTGCCAGCAGTGAATACTCGGAGGGGGGGGATGGCTACACCTTC; CDR3 protein: CASSEYSEGGDGYTF
V gene: TRBV5-1; clone size: few; D gene: .; J gene: TRBJ1-2; CDR3 DNA: TGCGCCAGCAGCCCTAGCTGGGGTGGGGATGGCTACACCTTC; CDR3 protein: CASSPSWGGDGYTF
V gene: TRBV27; clone size: .; D gene: .; J gene: TRBJ2-1; CDR3 DNA: TGCGCCAGCAGTTTATATGGGGTCAAGGGGTCCTCGAATGAGCAGTTCTTC; CDR3 protein: CASSLYGVKGSSNEQFF
V gene: TRBV27; clone size: .; D gene: .; J gene: TRBJ1-2; CDR3 DNA: TGTGCCAGCAGTTTATCGATAAAGGGGAGGGCCCTGGGCTATGGCTACACCTTC; CDR3 protein: CASSLSIKGRALGYGYTF
V gene: TRBV11-2; clone size: few; D gene: .; J gene: TRBJ1-4; CDR3 DNA: TGTGCCAGCAGCTTTGAAGGGGGGGCAACTAATGAAAAACTGTTTTTT; CDR3 protein: CASSFEGGATNEKLFF
V gene: TRBV28; clone size: .; D gene: TRBD1; J gene: TRBJ2-1; CDR3 DNA: TGTGCCAGCAGACCCGGGACAGGGGGCATCTATGAGCAGTTCTTC; CDR3 protein: CASRPGTGGIYEQFF
V gene: TRBV27; clone size: few; D gene: TRBD1; J gene: TRBJ2-1; CDR3 DNA: TGTGCCAGCGCCCCACCCGGGACAGGGGGCCATGAGCAGTTCTTC; CDR3 protein: CASAPPGTGGHEQFF
V gene: TRBV4-3; clone size: .; D gene: .; J gene: TRBJ1-5; CDR3 DNA: TGCGCCAGCAGCCAAGTGCACGGAGACGGGCCCCAGCATTTT; CDR3 protein: CASSQVHGDGPQHF
V gene: TRBV15; clone size: .; D gene: .; J gene: TRBJ1-5; CDR3 DNA: TGTGCCACCAGCCGGGACATAGGTTCCAATCAGCCCCAGCATTTT; CDR3 protein: CATSRDIGSNQPQHF
V gene: TRBV28; clone size: .; D gene: .; J gene: TRBJ2-4; CDR3 DNA: TGTGCCAGCAGTTTAGGAGGAATAGCCAAAAACATTCAGTACTTC; CDR3 protein: CASSLGGIAKNIQYF